Shown below are 9 T cell receptor beta chains from a single sample sequenced in a study of T-cell memory formation after mild COVID-19. TCRdb re-called the 5' RACE reads with MiXCR, one entry per CDR3 protein. The sample carries more than 110,000 distinct CDR3 sequences, less than 25% recorded once. The specimen was PBMCs or a T cell subset sorted from them (not recorded which). These receptor sequences come from an adult woman who had mild COVID-19 (a few samples of this study predate the infection). Cell type and time point are not known.

V gene TRBV25-1 combines with J gene TRBJ1-4; TRBD1 matches at 7 bases. Germline V gene lookup returns CDR1 MGHDK and CDR2 SYGVNS. This CDR3 contains 14 residues. Trimming cost V 3 bases and J 8 bases; bases outside gene matches: 6. The CDR3 loop is CASSEGQLGEKLFF. In nucleotides, the CDR3 is TGTGCCAGCAGTGAGGGACAGTTAGGCGAAAAACTGTTTTTT.

This clonotype was detected a few times. V gene TRBV30 combines with J gene TRBJ2-3, with TRBD2 identical over 7 bases. Germline CDR1 is GTSNPN and CDR2 is SVGIG (reference sequence). The CDR3 is 17 residues long. J lost 1 base, V lost 1 base, and 11 bases had no gene match. CDR3 sequence: CAWSDGPGLKGTDTQYF. CDR3 in DNA: TGTGCCTGGAGTGACGGTCCGGGACTAAAAGGCACAGATACGCAGTATTTT. The full variable domain, completed using reference TRBV30 and TRBJ2-3, is SQTIHQWPATLVQPVGSPLSLECTVEGTSNPNLYWYRQAAGRGLQLLFYSVGIGQISSEVPQNLSASRPQDRQFILSSKKLLLSDSGFYLCAWSDGPGLKGTDTQYFGPGTRLTVL.

This rearrangement joins TRBV6-2 or TRBV6-3 to TRBJ2-7; 10 bases align to TRBD2. The J segment lost 5 bases and the V segment lost 2 bases, leaving 3 bases of the junction unmatched. This CDR3 has 14 residues. Germline V gives CDR1 MNHEY, CDR2 SVGEGT. The CDR3 DNA sequence: TGTGCCAGCAGTTACAGCGGGAGGGGCGACGAGCAGTACTTC. It yields the protein CASSYSGRGDEQYF.

This clonotype was recorded a few times. The V and J genes are TRBV12-3 or TRBV12-4 and TRBJ1-2; 10 positions agree with TRBD1. After removal of 5 bases from V and 5 bases from J, the junction contained 8 bases not matched to a gene. The CDR3 runs to 15 residues. CDR3 region: CASSGDRGDSYGYTF. The CDR3, as DNA: TGTGCCAGCAGTGGGGACAGGGGCGATTCGTATGGCTACACCTTC.

This clonotype has just a few counts. The chain is built from TRBV20-1 and TRBJ2-7; D is possibly TRBD1 or TRBD2 (5 bases each). With 6 bases removed from V and 1 base from J, the gap between germline ends came to 13 bases. The CDR3 is 13 amino acids. Germline loops: CDR1 DFQATT, CDR2 SNEGSKA (reference sequence). The CDR3 reads CSAPLGRSYEQYF. CDR3 nucleotides: TGCAGTGCCCCTCTGGGACGGTCCTACGAGCAGTACTTC.

The genes are TRBV7-6 and TRBJ2-2; 7 positions agree with TRBD2. CDR1 is SGHVS, CDR2 FNYEAQ, per germline. V was pared by 0 bases and J by 6 bases, with 10 bases of the junction left unmatched. This CDR3 has 17 amino acids. The CDR3 loop is CASSLAVPGGGSGELFF. CDR3 bases: TGTGCCAGCAGCTTAGCGGTCCCCGGGGGAGGGTCCGGGGAGCTGTTTTTT.

The rearrangement links TRBV12-3 or TRBV12-4 to TRBJ1-4; D might be TRBD1 (5 bases). The CDR3 has 15 amino acids. Between the trimmed V and J ends, which lost 6 bases and 5 bases, there was a span of 16 bases. The CDR3: CASSETARGNEKLFF. The CDR3, as DNA: TGTGCCAGCAGCGAGACGGCGAGGGGAAATGAAAAACTGTTTTTT.

V gene TRBV24-1 combines with J gene TRBJ2-3, with D uncertain. The germline V gene has CDR1 KGHDR and CDR2 SFDVKD. Trimming left V 4 bases short and J 0 bases short, with 4 bases between. The CDR3 contains 13 residues. In DNA, the CDR3 is TGTGCCACCAGTGAAAGTAGCACAGATACGCAGTATTTT. Protein product: CATSESSTDTQYF.

The gene calls are TRBV14 and TRBJ1-1; 7 bases fit TRBD1. J was trimmed by 3 bases and V by 4 bases; bases with no gene match: 5. The CDR3 runs 14 residues. The germline gives CDR1 SGHDN, CDR2 FVKESK. The CDR3 nucleotides read TGTGCCAGCAGCCGCCTAGGGGGCTACACTGAAGCTTTCTTT. Translating it yields CASSRLGGYTEAFF.